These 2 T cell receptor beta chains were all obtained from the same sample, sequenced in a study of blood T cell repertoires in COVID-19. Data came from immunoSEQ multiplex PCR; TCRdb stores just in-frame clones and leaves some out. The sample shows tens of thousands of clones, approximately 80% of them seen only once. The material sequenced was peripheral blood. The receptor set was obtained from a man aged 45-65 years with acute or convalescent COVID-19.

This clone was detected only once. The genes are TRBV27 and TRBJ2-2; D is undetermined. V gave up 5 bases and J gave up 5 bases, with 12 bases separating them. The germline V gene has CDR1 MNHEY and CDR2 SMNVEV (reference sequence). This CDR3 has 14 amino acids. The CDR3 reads CASSHQVRTGELFF. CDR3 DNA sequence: TGTGCCAGCAGTCACCAGGTTCGGACCGGGGAGCTGTTTTTT.

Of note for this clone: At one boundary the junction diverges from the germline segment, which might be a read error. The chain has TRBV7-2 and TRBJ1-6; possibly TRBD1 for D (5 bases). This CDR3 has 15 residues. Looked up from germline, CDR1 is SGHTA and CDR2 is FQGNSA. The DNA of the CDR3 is TGTGCCAGCAGCTTAGTAGGGGCCTACAATTCACCCCTCCACTTT. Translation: CASSLVGAYNSPLHF.